These T cell receptor beta chains were read from a single sample in a study of sequential checkpoint blockade in melanoma. Produced via immunoSEQ multiplex PCR; TCRdb's table is partial and in-frame only. Of over 10,000 clones listed, less than 35% are singletons. This specimen was tumor tissue (inferred from file names), taken from a patient given nivolumab and ipilimumab in sequence. The receptors come from a human donor with melanoma. Both conserved end residues are part of each CDR3.

>TRBJ2-7|TRBV6-8
CASSQGSYEQYF
>TRBJ2-7|TRBV11-3
CASSLVGGFREQYF
>TRBJ2-5|TRBV6-8
CASSYYQWRRDFQETQYF
>TRBJ2-4|TRBV6-8
CASSYHPSGSLGEF
>TRBJ2-2|TRBV7-7
CASSRDRGNGELFF
>TRBJ2-3|TRBV14
CASSKISDTQYF
>TRBJ2-5|TRBV25-1
CASSVGQETQYF
>TRBJ2-1|TRBV5-1
CASSLGGGYGEQFF
>TRBJ2-1|TRBV14
CASRDRGYEQFF
>TRBJ1-1|TRBV11-3
CASSLDPDRVNTEAFF
>TRBJ1-2|TRBV6-8
CASSDSAGDGYTF
>TRBJ2-5|TRBV11-3
CASSHLRARETQYF
>TRBJ2-7|TRBV28
CASSLPGSGSGEQYF
>TRBJ1-2|TRBV6-8
CASSSSGTVYGYTF
>TRBJ2-3|TRBV25-1
CASSPSGEIDTQYF
>TRBJ2-7|TRBV28
CASRIMDSSGRYEQYF
>TRBJ2-7|TRBV25-1
CASSEEDGGTYEQYF
>TRBJ2-3|TRBV6-8
CASSYIIGASTDTQYF
>TRBJ2-1|TRBV27
CASSSLTSGKRNEQFF
>TRBJ2-7|TRBV9
CASRERDRGHHEQYF
>TRBJ2-5|TRBV11-3
CASSPGLAGGPEETQYF
>TRBJ1-3|TRBV5-1
CASSPKGPGNTIYF
>TRBJ2-2|TRBV12-5
CASTGSTGELFF
>TRBJ2-2|TRBV5-1
CASSLGLAGGPQKVFIGELFF